The clone carrying this T cell receptor (beta chain) was detected only a few times. The antigen is undetermined. The sample belongs to a study of blood T cells in healthy people across ages. Study-level points and caveats: Shifts in expanded clonotypes may have been confounded by donor CMV status, which was unknown.

Trimming stripped 6 bases from V and 6 bases from J, with 18 bases between. There are 14 residues in the CDR3. Germline V gives CDR1 MNHEY, CDR2 SMNVEV (reference sequence). A second PCR, run for about 6 to 11 cycles, used a sample-barcoded 5' primer plus a J-beta primer mix. TCRdb analysed the 5' RACE reads with MiXCR anew, one entry per CDR3 protein. This table has about 1.6 million distinct CDR3 sequences, roughly 32% appearing once. The receptor's source is a woman in her twenties or thirties in good health. The chain joins TRBV27 to TRBJ2-7; no definite D call. The sample taken for sequencing was blood. CDR3 residues: CASSPTIRLFEQYF. In DNA, the CDR3 is TGTGCCAGCAGCCCCACAATCCGGCTGTTCGAGCAGTACTTC.